Listed below are T cell receptor beta chains from one sample, sequenced in a study of technical replicates of blood from a handful of donors. Clones were read by immunoSEQ multiplex PCR, and TCRdb kept only the in-frame ones, dropping some. The sample holds tens of thousands of clones, 85% to 95% seen once. Sequenced material: T cells isolated from PBMCs. Receptor source: a human donor in good health. Each CDR3 is given with its conserved first and last residue. D genes are given only for firm matches. Part of the rows lack a size; the others show once, few, many or a class for expanded clones.

D gene	CDR3 length	V gene	J gene	clone size	CDR3 DNA	CDR3 protein
NA	13	TRBV19	TRBJ1-2	NA	TGTGCCAGTAGGAAAACAGGTGACTATGGCTACACCTTC	CASRKTGDYGYTF
NA	13	TRBV10-3	TRBJ1-5	NA	TGTGCCATCAGTACAAATAGCAATCAGCCCCAGCATTTT	CAISTNSNQPQHF
NA	13	TRBV19	TRBJ1-1	NA	TGTGCCAGTAGCCTGGGGGCTCCCACTGAAGCTTTCTTT	CASSLGAPTEAFF
NA	15	TRBV7-9	TRBJ2-2	once	TGTGCCAGCAGCTTAGAGTCCGGGAACACCGGGGAGCTGTTTTTT	CASSLESGNTGELFF
TRBD1	13	TRBV9	TRBJ2-7	NA	TGTGCCAGCAGCACAGGGGATTCCTACGAGCAGTACTTC	CASSTGDSYEQYF
NA	14	TRBV19	TRBJ2-1	NA	TGTGCCAGTAGTATTCTCGGGACTCACAATGAGCAGTTCTTC	CASSILGTHNEQFF
NA	14	TRBV15	TRBJ2-7	NA	TGTGCCACCAGCAGAGAGGCAGGGTCGTACGAGCAGTACTTC	CATSREAGSYEQYF
TRBD2	16	TRBV4-1	TRBJ2-2	once	TGCGCCAGCAGCCAAGATCCTAGCGGTGGCACCGGGGAGCTGTTTTTT	CASSQDPSGGTGELFF
TRBD1	16	TRBV9	TRBJ2-2	NA	TGTGCCAGCAGCGTAGGGGGACAGGGCCACACCGGGGAGCTGTTTTTT	CASSVGGQGHTGELFF
TRBD2	16	TRBV6-6	TRBJ2-3	NA	TGTGCCAGCAGTTACTTTGCGGGAGCCCCCACAGATACGCAGTATTTT	CASSYFAGAPTDTQYF
TRBD1	14	TRBV5-1	TRBJ2-1	NA	TGCGCCAGCAGCTTGGACAGGGGAGAGGATGAGCAGTTCTTC	CASSLDRGEDEQFF
TRBD1	17	TRBV19	TRBJ1-5	NA	TGTGCCAGTAAATCAGGGGGACAGGGGGCTTTTTCCCAGCCCCAGCATTTT	CASKSGGQGAFSQPQHF
NA	14	TRBV11-3	TRBJ1-1	NA	TGTGCCAGCAGCAAGGGGGATATGAACACTGAAGCTTTCTTT	CASSKGDMNTEAFF
TRBD2	15	TRBV5-1	TRBJ2-3	NA	TGCGCCAGCAGGAAGGCTAGCGGGAGCGCAGATACGCAGTATTTT	CASRKASGSADTQYF
TRBD2	15	TRBV6-6	TRBJ2-3	NA	TGTGCCAGCAGTTACCCGGGACTAGCGTCAGATACGCAGTATTTT	CASSYPGLASDTQYF
TRBD2	15	TRBV6-5	TRBJ2-1	NA	TGTGCCAGCAGTCCCGGGACTAGCTCCTACAATGAGCAGTTCTTC	CASSPGTSSYNEQFF
TRBD2	14	TRBV6-4	TRBJ2-1	NA	TGTGCCAGCAGTGCCCGACTAGCCTCGGATGAGCAGTTCTTC	CASSARLASDEQFF
TRBD1	14	TRBV4-1	TRBJ2-3	NA	TGCGCCAGCAGGTCGGACAGGGAAACAGATACGCAGTATTTT	CASRSDRETDTQYF
NA	15	TRBV5-8	TRBJ2-7	once	TGTGCCAGCAGCTTAAATAGCATTCCGGGGGAAGAGCAGTACTTC	CASSLNSIPGEEQYF
NA	12	TRBV19	TRBJ1-5	NA	TGTGCCAGTACAGGGTTCGATCAGCCCCAGCATTTT	CASTGFDQPQHF
NA	15	TRBV6-1	TRBJ2-3	NA	TGTGCCAGCAGTGAACAGGGCCAGAGAATAGATACGCAGTATTTT	CASSEQGQRIDTQYF
NA	14	TRBV30	TRBJ2-1	once	TGTGCCTGGAGTGTAAGGCGGGACTACAATGAGCAGTTCTTC	CAWSVRRDYNEQFF
NA	12	TRBV7-8	TRBJ1-1	NA	TGTGCCAGCAGCTTTCCGAGGTCTGAAGCTTTCTTT	CASSFPRSEAFF
NA	10	TRBV7-9	TRBJ2-1	NA	TGTGCCGGACGGGGAAATGAGCAGTTCTTC	CAGRGNEQFF
TRBD1	15	TRBV15	TRBJ1-1	NA	TGTGCCACCAGAGCTCATTCAGGGGGGCACACTGAAGCTTTCTTT	CATRAHSGGHTEAFF
TRBD2	13	TRBV28	TRBJ2-5	NA	TGTGCCAGCACCTTAGCGGGAGATGAGACCCAGTACTTC	CASTLAGDETQYF
NA	13	TRBV27	TRBJ2-2	NA	TGTGCCAGCAGTTTTAAGGGGACCGGGGAGCTGTTTTTT	CASSFKGTGELFF
NA	17	TRBV7-9	TRBJ2-7	NA	TGTGCCAGCACCCTAGCGGCAGGACAGGGTGGAGGCGGCGAGCAGTACTTC	CASTLAAGQGGGGEQYF
NA	13	TRBV7-9	TRBJ1-2	NA	TGTGCCAGCAACATAGGCCCCAGGGGCGGCTACACCTTC	CASNIGPRGGYTF
TRBD1	13	TRBV6-1	TRBJ2-5	NA	TGTGCCAGCAGGGGGACAGGGAAAGAGACCCAGTACTTC	CASRGTGKETQYF
NA	14	TRBV11-3	TRBJ2-1	NA	TGTGCCAGCAGCCTTAATATAGCCTACAATGAGCAGTTCTTC	CASSLNIAYNEQFF
NA	13	TRBV28	TRBJ1-2	NA	TGTGCCAGCCATGGTGGGGGCCACTATGGCTACACCTTC	CASHGGGHYGYTF
TRBD2	14	TRBV28	TRBJ2-3	NA	TGTGCCAGCATGGTAGCGGGAGGGTTAGATACGCAGTATTTT	CASMVAGGLDTQYF
NA	11	TRBV6-5	TRBJ1-1	once	TGTGCCGCCAGGGGGAACACTGAAGCTTTCTTT	CAARGNTEAFF
NA	11	TRBV6-1	TRBJ2-7	once	TGTGCCAGCAGCCCGTCCTACGAGCAGTACTTC	CASSPSYEQYF
NA	14	TRBV2	TRBJ2-1	NA	TGTGCCAGCAGTGAGTCGGGTCGCTACAATGAGCAGTTCTTC	CASSESGRYNEQFF
TRBD1	16	TRBV28	TRBJ1-1	NA	TGTGCCAGCAGCCCTAGGACAGGGAGGATGAACACTGAAGCTTTCTTT	CASSPRTGRMNTEAFF
NA	15	TRBV7-9	TRBJ1-2	NA	TGTGCCAGCAGCTTAGTAGACAGAACTAACTATGGCTACACCTTC	CASSLVDRTNYGYTF
NA	12	TRBV5-1	TRBJ2-7	NA	TGCGCCAGCAGCCAGGGAGGCTACGAGCAGTACTTC	CASSQGGYEQYF
TRBD2	15	TRBV2	TRBJ2-1	NA	TGTGCCAGCAGTGAGGGCGGGAGAGTTATCAATGAGCAGTTCTTC	CASSEGGRVINEQFF
TRBD2	17	TRBV19	TRBJ2-3	NA	TGTGCCAGTAGTATACTGACTAGCGGGATTGGCACAGATACGCAGTATTTT	CASSILTSGIGTDTQYF
TRBD2	15	TRBV5-1	TRBJ2-7	NA	TGCGCCAGCAGCTTGGCCCCGGGACTAGAGGTCGAGCAGTACTTC	CASSLAPGLEVEQYF
NA	15	TRBV4-3	TRBJ2-7	NA	TGCGCCAGCAGCCAAGATCGGGCTAGCCTCTACGAGCAGTACTTC	CASSQDRASLYEQYF
NA	12	TRBV27	TRBJ2-1	NA	TGTGCCAGCAGCCCGGGGAACAATGAGCAGTTCTTC	CASSPGNNEQFF
NA	15	TRBV5-4	TRBJ1-2	NA	TGTGCCAGCAGCTTAGAAATTCAGGGATTCGAGGGCTACACCTTC	CASSLEIQGFEGYTF
NA	16	TRBV5-6	TRBJ2-1	NA	TGTGCCAGCAGCTTGGCCTATAGGGGCTCCTACAATGAGCAGTTCTTC	CASSLAYRGSYNEQFF
TRBD2	15	TRBV7-8	TRBJ2-3	few	TGTGCCAGCAGCCTCGGGACTACGGAGGCAGATACGCAGTATTTT	CASSLGTTEADTQYF
TRBD2	14	TRBV2	TRBJ2-2	NA	TGTGCCAGCTCAATAGGACTAGGGACCGGGGAGCTGTTTTTT	CASSIGLGTGELFF
NA	11	TRBV6-6	TRBJ2-5	NA	TGTGCCAGCAGCATCCAAGAGACCCAGTACTTC	CASSIQETQYF
TRBD1	14	TRBV5-1	TRBJ2-5	NA	TGCGCCAGCAGCATACAGGGGGAACAAGAGACCCAGTACTTC	CASSIQGEQETQYF
NA	15	TRBV2	TRBJ2-5	NA	TGTGCCAGCAGTGTCAGGGCCAGGGATGGAGAGACCCAGTACTTC	CASSVRARDGETQYF
NA	14	TRBV19	TRBJ1-5	NA	TGTGCCAGTAGTATAGTTTCAGGGGATCAGCCCCAGCATTTT	CASSIVSGDQPQHF
TRBD1	13	TRBV29-1	TRBJ2-5	once	TGCAGCGTGTGGACAGGGGGGGTGGAGACCCAGTACTTC	CSVWTGGVETQYF
TRBD2	13	TRBV11-3	TRBJ2-7	NA	TGTGCCAGCAAGCAGCGGGAAGTCTACGAGCAGTACTTC	CASKQREVYEQYF